The 30 T cell receptor beta chains presented below share a single source sample, sequenced in a study of T cells expressing NK-cell markers. TCRdb processed the 5' RACE reads again and assigns one entry to each CDR3 protein, with no DNA. In total, the table holds approximately 170,000 distinct CDR3 sequences. The sample was blood T cells: a sorted CD56 or NKG2C T cell subset, CD4+ or CD8+ T cells, or bulk PBMC T cells (not recorded which). The source is a man between 18 and 69 years old in good health.

The genes are TRBV20-1 and TRBJ2-1; TCRdb calls TRBD1, which cannot be checked without DNA. CDR1 DFQATT and CDR2 SNEGSKA come from the germline V gene (reference sequence). This CDR3 has 14 residues. CDR3 loop: CSARVGQDYNEQFF.

V usage is TRBV29-1 and J usage is TRBJ2-1; as DNA is missing, the TRBD1 call by TCRdb cannot be tested. The CDR3 covers 14 residues. Germline V lookup: CDR1 SQVTM, CDR2 ANQGSEA. The CDR3 sequence is CSGRAVNSYNEQFF.

This rearrangement joins TRBV6-5 to TRBJ1-5. This CDR3 is 15 amino acids long. Per the germline V gene, CDR1 is MNHEY and CDR2 is SVGAGI. This CDR3 is CASSYKGLRNQPQHF.

The CDR3: CASSDQGAMNTEAFF. The J gene is TRBJ1-1, the V gene TRBV2; TCRdb indicates TRBD1, and absent DNA this call remains unverified. CDR1 and CDR2 (germline): SNHLY, FYNNEI. The CDR3 loop spans 15 amino acids. The full variable domain, with the rest looked up from reference TRBV2 and TRBJ1-1, is EPEVTQTPSHQVTQMGQEVILRCVPISNHLYFYWYRQILGQKVEFLVSFYNNEISEKSEIFDDQFSVERPDGSNFTLKIRSTKLEDSAMYFCASSDQGAMNTEAFFGQGTRLTVV.

The chain couples TRBV6-5 to TRBJ2-1; TCRdb lists TRBD2, though no DNA is available to test this call. The CDR3 is 15 residues long. Germline V lookup: CDR1 MNHEY, CDR2 SVGAGI. CDR3 amino acids: CASSYRSGGADEQFF.

This chain joins TRBV6-5 and TRBJ2-3. CDR3 size: 17 residues. CDR1 is MNHEY and CDR2 is SVGAGI in the germline V gene. CDR3: CASRSPSGLRNTDTQYF.

The V call is TRBV4-2, the J call TRBJ2-7; there is no DNA to check the TCRdb D call of TRBD1. This CDR3 spans 18 amino acids. In germline, CDR1 is LGHNA, CDR2 YNFKEQ. CDR3 region: CASSQDKSGQGFFYEQYF.

This chain joins TRBV2 and TRBJ2-1; TCRdb returns TRBD2, unconfirmable since there is no DNA. There are 16 residues in the CDR3. CDR1 SNHLY and CDR2 FYNNEI come from the germline V gene. CDR3 residues: CASSGTSEHSYNEQFF.

CDR3 loop: CASSQGWGLASYEQYF. This chain connects TRBV3-1 to TRBJ2-7; the D gene TCRdb calls, TRBD2, cannot be checked with no DNA. The CDR3 is 16 residues long. The germline gives CDR1 LGHDT, CDR2 YNNKEL (reference sequence).

The V gene is TRBV9, the J gene TRBJ2-3; TCRdb names TRBD1, which stays unverified in the absence of DNA. This CDR3 has 15 amino acids. CDR1 is SGDLS, CDR2 YYNGEE, per germline. This CDR3 is CASSVSGGDKDTQYF.

This chain connects TRBV7-9 to TRBJ1-1. CDR3 length: 15 amino acids. Germline loops: CDR1 SEHNR, CDR2 FQNEAQ (reference sequence). The CDR3 region is CASSPEYSSNTEAFF.

The V call is TRBV6-1, the J call TRBJ1-1. CDR1 and CDR2 (germline): MNHNS, SASEGT. The CDR3 has 15 amino acids. CDR3 in amino acids: CASRIPGLLNTEAFF.

The chain recombines TRBV9 with TRBJ2-3. CDR3 length: 18 residues. In germline, CDR1 is SGDLS, CDR2 YYNGEE. CDR3: CASSVASDVFGSTDTQYF.

This chain links TRBV4-2 with TRBJ2-7; the D call of TRBD1 rests on TCRdb alone, since no DNA is present to check it. Germline-derived CDR1 and CDR2 are LGHNA and YNFKEQ. The CDR3 is made up of 15 amino acids. The chain's CDR3 is CASSQERQGTYEQYF.

This rearrangement joins TRBV9 to TRBJ2-2. Germline CDR1 is SGDLS and CDR2 is YYNGEE. The CDR3 extends over 14 amino acids. This CDR3 reads CASAQLTNTGELFF.

This chain links TRBV6-1 with TRBJ2-2; with no DNA, the TCRdb D assignment of TRBD1 cannot be verified. This CDR3 has 14 residues. Germline V gene sequence: CDR1 MNHNS, CDR2 SASEGT. CDR3: CASTGSRGTGELFF.

J is TRBJ2-5 and V is TRBV20-1. CDR1 is DFQATT and CDR2 is SNEGSKA in the germline V gene (reference sequence). The CDR3 covers 13 residues. CDR3 protein: CSARDERTETQYF.

The V call is TRBV7-3, the J call TRBJ2-1; TCRdb's D call, TRBD1, is unchecked because there is no DNA. The CDR3 sequence is 16 residues long. Germline loops: CDR1 SGHTA, CDR2 FQGTGA. CDR3 residues: CASSLRGAAQDNEQFF.

The rearrangement joins TRBV5-5 to TRBJ2-7; the D call of TRBD1 rests on TCRdb alone, since no DNA is present to check it. Per the germline V gene, CDR1 is SGHKS and CDR2 is YYEKEE (reference sequence). The CDR3 extends over 15 amino acids. CDR3 sequence reads: CASRVGTGKYYEQYF.

The chain joins TRBV15 to TRBJ1-5. This CDR3 contains 13 residues. The germline V gene encodes CDR1 LNHNV and CDR2 YYDKDF (reference sequence). This CDR3 reads CATSREVNQPQHF.

The chain has TRBV27 and TRBJ2-7; TCRdb lists TRBD1, though no DNA is available to test this call. The germline V gene has CDR1 MNHEY and CDR2 SMNVEV (reference sequence). This CDR3 is built from 15 residues. CDR3 protein: CASSLVGGVAYEQYF.

This CDR3 is CASTLSEGATGELFF. The chain is built from TRBV7-9 and TRBJ2-2; the D call from TCRdb, TRBD1, cannot be confirmed without DNA. This CDR3 region has 15 residues. Germline V gene sequence: CDR1 SEHNR, CDR2 FQNEAQ (reference sequence).

V usage is TRBV4-1 and J usage is TRBJ2-5; there is no DNA to check the TCRdb D call of TRBD2. CDR1 and CDR2 (germline): MGHRA, YSYEKL. This CDR3 spans 15 amino acids. This CDR3 is CASSQEGRAVETQYF.

The chain joins TRBV7-6 to TRBJ1-5; without DNA, the TCRdb call of TRBD1 cannot be checked. This CDR3 has 14 residues. Germline V gene data show CDR1 as SGHVS and CDR2 as FNYEAQ. The CDR3 here is CASSLVGEDQPQHF.

This chain uses TRBV6-5 with TRBJ2-5; TCRdb gives TRBD2 as the D gene, but with no DNA this cannot be confirmed. The CDR3 totals 17 residues. Per germline, CDR1 MNHEY and CDR2 SVGAGI. The CDR3 protein is CASSYSSPGLAAETQYF.

The rearrangement links TRBV4-2 to TRBJ1-2; lacking DNA, the TRBD1 call made by TCRdb goes unchecked. The germline CDR1 and CDR2 sequences are LGHNA and YNFKEQ. This CDR3 comprises 15 residues. The CDR3 is CASSPTPQGGDGYTF.

This sequence joins TRBV18 and TRBJ1-2. Germline CDR1 is KGHSH and CDR2 is LQKENI. This CDR3 contains 16 residues. CDR3 region: CASSATGGVDLYGYTF.

This chain connects TRBV9 to TRBJ1-1; TCRdb proposes TRBD1, but this gene call is untestable without DNA. CDR1 is SGDLS and CDR2 is YYNGEE in the germline V gene. The CDR3 sequence is 17 residues long. The chain's CDR3 is CASSVSARGPLNTEAFF.

The V call is TRBV2, the J call TRBJ2-3; TCRdb reports TRBD1, a call that lacks DNA to check it against. This CDR3 has 14 amino acids. Per germline, CDR1 SNHLY and CDR2 FYNNEI. The CDR3 protein is CATQSPVSTDTQYF.

This CDR3 is CASSEIGTYQPQHF. V usage is TRBV2 and J usage is TRBJ1-5; checking the TCRdb D call of TRBD1 is not possible without DNA. The CDR3 is made up of 14 amino acids. Germline V lookup: CDR1 SNHLY, CDR2 FYNNEI.